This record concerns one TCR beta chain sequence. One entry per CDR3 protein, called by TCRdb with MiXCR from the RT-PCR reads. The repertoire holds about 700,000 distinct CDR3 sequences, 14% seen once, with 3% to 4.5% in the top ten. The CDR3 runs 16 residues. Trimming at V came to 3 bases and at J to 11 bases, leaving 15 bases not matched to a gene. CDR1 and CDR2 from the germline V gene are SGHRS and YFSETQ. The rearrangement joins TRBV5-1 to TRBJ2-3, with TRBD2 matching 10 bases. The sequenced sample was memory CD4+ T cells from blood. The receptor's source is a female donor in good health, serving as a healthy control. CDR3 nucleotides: TGCGCCAGCAGCTCCATCGGGACTAGCGTCACCCATGAGCAGTATTTT. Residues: CASSSIGTSVTHEQYF.